This T cell receptor beta chain was documented in a study of a mutant IDH1 vaccine in newly diagnosed glioma. Across the study: Vaccines were first given 4-6 weeks after radiotherapy alone, or with temozolomide cycles. Most patients had radiochemotherapy with temozolomide before enrollment; others had one alone. Study-wide findings and caveats: Pseudoprogression showed no apparent link to changes in top peripheral T cell clonotypes.

Turning to this clone: The antigen remains unidentified.

Profiling relied on immunoSEQ multiplex PCR, and the TCRdb table lists in-frame clones only, not all of them. The table shows around 54,000 clones, with roughly four fifths occurring only once. Described time point: week 47, end of study. With topical imiquimod, each dose of the vaccine consisted of 300 ug of mutant IDH1 20-mer peptide. Patients came in for eight vaccinations, in weeks 1, 3, 5, 7, 11, 15, 19 and 23. The receptor was isolated from a woman aged 45 to 65 with glioma. The sample consisted of PBMCs, taken from a glioma patient whose treatment included an IDH1 peptide vaccine.

In DNA form, the CDR3 reads TGCAGCGTTGAGGTCGTCACATGGGACACTGAAGCTTTCTTT. Protein sequence: CSVEVVTWDTEAFF. This chain joins TRBV29-1 and TRBJ1-1; D is undetermined. In germline, CDR1 is SQVTM, CDR2 ANQGSEA. The CDR3 spans 14 residues. Trimming left V 3 bases short and J 3 bases short, with 14 bases between. The complete variable domain, with remaining parts taken from reference TRBV29-1 and TRBJ1-1, reads SAVISQKPSRDICQRGTSLTIQCQVDSQVTMMFWYRQQPGQSLTLIATANQGSEATYESGFVIDKFPISRPNLTFSTLTVSNMSPEDSSIYLCSVEVVTWDTEAFFGQGTRLTVV.